This T cell receptor (beta chain) comes out of a study of shared clonotypes between healthy human individuals. Study-wide results and caveats: Represented diversity (both genetic and exposure-history) was limited by the small number of donors.

The CDR3 length is 15 residues. V dropped 2 bases and J dropped 4; count of bases not matched to a gene: 4. Germline CDR1 is MNHEY and CDR2 is SVGAGI. Remarks on this clone: The antigen remains unidentified.

Naive CD8 cells, CD45RO-negative and positively selected for CCR7, excluded terminally differentiated effector memory CD45RA+ cells. Researchers ran the assay at a deep level. Replicate PCRs run on sorted subsets employed approximately 0.2 ug DNA, roughly 30,000 T cell genomes. Clones were sequenced by immunoSEQ multiplex PCR, and TCRdb holds only the in-frame ones, with some missing. The sample includes around 2,100,000 clones, just under 95% seen only once; the top ten take more than 0.95%. Sequences were obtained from naive CD8+ T cells sorted from blood. This chain connects TRBV6-5 to TRBJ1-2; 10 bases match TRBD1. This clonotype originated in a man aged 18 to 30 in good health. CDR3 bases: TGTGCCAGCAGTTACCAGGGACAGGGGCTCTATGGCTACACCTTC. Translation gives CASSYQGQGLYGYTF.